The sequence of this TCR beta chain was determined in a study of T cell repertoires in cytomegalovirus infection. Study overall: Public TCR beta signatures indicated both CMV infection and matching HLA type.

TCRdb reanalysed the reads using MiXCR and keeps one entry per CDR3 protein. Counted here are some 680,000 distinct CDR3 sequences, about a third occurring once; the ten biggest clones make up roughly 2.8%. CDR1 is MDHEN and CDR2 is SYDVKM in the germline V gene. The V end lost 5 bases, the J end lost 5 bases, and 9 bases lay between the germline ends. This CDR3 contains 12 residues. This clonotype has more than one count but fewer than ten. The clonotype originates from a human donor in good health (CMV status not recorded). Some clones in this sample may be carry-over from other donors' samples. The gene calls are TRBV28 and TRBJ1-2, with D possibly matching TRBD1 (5 bases). Material for sequencing was PBMCs. As DNA, the CDR3 is TGTGCCAGCAGTGGGGGGGGTTATGGCTACACCTTC. Encoded protein: CASSGGGYGYTF.